This TCR beta chain was sequenced during a study of shared clonotypes between healthy human individuals. Germline assignment: CDR1 MDHEN and CDR2 SYDVKM. This CDR3 contains 18 residues. After removal of 3 bases from V and 0 bases from J, the junction contained 13 bases not matched to a gene. This clone showed up just once. Deep level was the assay's run setting. The assay was immunoSEQ multiplex PCR, and TCRdb's table has in-frame clones only and misses some. The table lists millions of clones, 90% to 95% of them singletons. The receptor comes from a man younger than 35 in good health. The gene calls are TRBV28 and TRBJ1-2; 7 nucleotides match TRBD1. What was sequenced was naive CD4+ T cells sorted from blood. Subset described: CD45RA+ positively selected. CDR3 DNA sequence: TGTGCCAGCAGTTTGGCACTCCGGGACAGAAACTCTAACTATGGCTACACCTTC. It is translated as CASSLALRDRNSNYGYTF.